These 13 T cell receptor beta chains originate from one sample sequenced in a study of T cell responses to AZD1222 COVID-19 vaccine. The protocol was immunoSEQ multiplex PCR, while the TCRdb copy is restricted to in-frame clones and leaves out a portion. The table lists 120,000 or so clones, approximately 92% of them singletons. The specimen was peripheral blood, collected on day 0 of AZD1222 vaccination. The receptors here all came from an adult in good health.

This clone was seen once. The CDR3 nucleotides are TGTGCCGGAAACCGGGACACTAATTCACCCCTCCACTTT. Encoded protein: CAGNRDTNSPLHF. The rearrangement joins TRBV30 to TRBJ1-6; a weak D match, TRBD1 (6 bases). The CDR3 consists of 13 residues. Germline lookup yields CDR1 GTSNPN and CDR2 SVGIG (reference sequence). V gave up 8 bases and J gave up 6 bases, with 14 bases separating them.

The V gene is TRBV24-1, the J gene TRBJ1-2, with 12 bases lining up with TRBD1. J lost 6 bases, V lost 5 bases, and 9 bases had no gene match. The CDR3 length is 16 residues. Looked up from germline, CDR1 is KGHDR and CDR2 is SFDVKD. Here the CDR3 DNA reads TGTGCCACCAGTGCCCCCGCCGGGACAGGGGGCGATGGCTACACCTTC. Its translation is CATSAPAGTGGDGYTF.

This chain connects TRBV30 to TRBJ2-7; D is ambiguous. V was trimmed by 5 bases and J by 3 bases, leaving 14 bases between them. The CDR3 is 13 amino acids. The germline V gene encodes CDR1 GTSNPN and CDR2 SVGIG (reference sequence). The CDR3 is CAWEPSDGYEQYF. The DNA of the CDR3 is TGTGCCTGGGAACCCTCGGACGGCTACGAGCAGTACTTC.

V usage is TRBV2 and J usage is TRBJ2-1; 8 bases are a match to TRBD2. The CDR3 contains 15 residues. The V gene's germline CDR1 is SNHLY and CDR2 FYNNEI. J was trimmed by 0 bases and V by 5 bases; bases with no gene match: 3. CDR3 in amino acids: CASSRSGGSYNEQFF. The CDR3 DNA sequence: TGTGCCAGCAGTCGGAGCGGGGGCTCCTACAATGAGCAGTTCTTC.

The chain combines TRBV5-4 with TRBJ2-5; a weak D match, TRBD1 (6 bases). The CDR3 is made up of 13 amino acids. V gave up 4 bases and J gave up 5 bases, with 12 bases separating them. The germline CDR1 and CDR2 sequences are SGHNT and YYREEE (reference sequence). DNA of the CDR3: TGTGCCAGCAGCCCCGGGACAAAGGAGACCCAGTACTTC. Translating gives CASSPGTKETQYF.

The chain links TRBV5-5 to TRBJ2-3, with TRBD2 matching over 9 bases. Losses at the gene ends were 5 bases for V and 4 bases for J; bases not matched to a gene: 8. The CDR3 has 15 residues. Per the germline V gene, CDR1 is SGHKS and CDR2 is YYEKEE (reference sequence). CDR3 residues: CASRPPAGGPDTQYF. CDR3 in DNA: TGTGCCAGCAGACCGCCGGCGGGGGGGCCAGATACGCAGTATTTT.

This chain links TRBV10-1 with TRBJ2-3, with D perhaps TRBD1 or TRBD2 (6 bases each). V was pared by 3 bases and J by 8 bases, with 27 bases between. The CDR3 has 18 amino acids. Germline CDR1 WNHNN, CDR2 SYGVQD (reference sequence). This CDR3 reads CASSDGTEGDFAQRTQYF. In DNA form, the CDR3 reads TGCGCCAGCAGTGATGGAACGGAGGGGGATTTTGCACAGCGTACGCAGTATTTT.

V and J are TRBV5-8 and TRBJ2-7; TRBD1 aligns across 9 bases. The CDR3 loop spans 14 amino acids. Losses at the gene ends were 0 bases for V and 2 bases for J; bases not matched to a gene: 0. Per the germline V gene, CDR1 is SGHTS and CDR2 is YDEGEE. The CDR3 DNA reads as TGTGCCAGCAGCTTGGGGGACAGGGCCTACGAGCAGTACTTC. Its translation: CASSLGDRAYEQYF. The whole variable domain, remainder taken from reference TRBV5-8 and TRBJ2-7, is EAGVTQSPTHLIKTRGQQATLRCSPISGHTSVYWYQQALGLGLQFLLWYDEGEERNRGNFPPRFSGRQFPNYSSELNVNALELEDSALYLCASSLGDRAYEQYFGPGTRLTVT.

The CDR3 DNA is TGTGCCACCTTGGGGGGATTTGAGCAGTTCTTC. Translation: CATLGGFEQFF. The V call is TRBV19, the J call TRBJ2-1; possible D gene TRBD2, 6 bases. Trimming cost V 10 bases and J 9 bases, with 13 bases left between them. This CDR3 contains 11 residues. Germline CDR1 and CDR2: LNHDA and SQIVND (reference sequence).

The CDR3 DNA follows: TGCAGCGTTGACCGGCGGGAGATCACAGATACGCAGTATTTT. This translates into CSVDRREITDTQYF. The rearrangement uses TRBV29-1 and TRBJ2-3, with 7 positions matching TRBD2. Germline V gene sequence: CDR1 SQVTM, CDR2 ANQGSEA. This CDR3 is built from 14 residues. After removal of 3 bases from V and 2 bases from J, the junction contained 5 bases not matched to a gene.

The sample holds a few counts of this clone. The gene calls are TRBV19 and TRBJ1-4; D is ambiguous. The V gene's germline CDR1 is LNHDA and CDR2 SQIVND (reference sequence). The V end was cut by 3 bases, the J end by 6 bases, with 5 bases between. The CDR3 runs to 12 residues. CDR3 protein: CASSMRDEKLFF. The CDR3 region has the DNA TGTGCCAGTAGTATGCGGGATGAAAAACTGTTTTTT. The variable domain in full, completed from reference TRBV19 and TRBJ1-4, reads DGGITQSPKYLFRKEGQNVTLSCEQNLNHDAMYWYRQDPGQGLRLIYYSQIVNDFQKGDIAEGYSVSREKKESFPLTVTSAQKNPTAFYLCASSMRDEKLFFGSGTQLSVL.

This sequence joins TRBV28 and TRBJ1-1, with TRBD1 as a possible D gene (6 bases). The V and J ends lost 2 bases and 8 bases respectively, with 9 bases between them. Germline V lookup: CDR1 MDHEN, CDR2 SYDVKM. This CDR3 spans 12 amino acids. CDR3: CASSLPDREAFF. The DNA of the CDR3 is TGTGCCAGCAGTTTACCAGACAGGGAAGCTTTCTTT. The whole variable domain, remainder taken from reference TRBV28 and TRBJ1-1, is DVKVTQSSRYLVKRTGEKVFLECVQDMDHENMFWYRQDPGLGLRLIYFSYDVKMKEKGDIPEGYSVSREKKERFSLILESASTNQTSMYLCASSLPDREAFFGQGTRLTVV.

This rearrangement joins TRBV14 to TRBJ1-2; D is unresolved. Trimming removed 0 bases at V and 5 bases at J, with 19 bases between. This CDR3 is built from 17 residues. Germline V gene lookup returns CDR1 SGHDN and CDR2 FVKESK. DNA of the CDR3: TGTGCCAGCAGCCAAGAGGAGTTCCGAGGCTCCTTTTATGGCTACACCTTC. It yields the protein CASSQEEFRGSFYGYTF.